A single sample gave rise to the 15 T cell receptor beta chains below, sequenced in a study of blood T cells in healthy people across ages (dated by TCRdb to the mid-2010s). The library was built by means of 5' RACE. TCRdb records Illumina HiSeq 2500 as the sequencer. A second PCR of roughly 7 to 11 cycles was performed with a sample-barcoded 5' primer and a J-beta primer mix. TCRdb reworked the public reads: Q25 trimming with fastp, MiXCR clone assembly, productive beta chains retained. Rows with one shared CDR3 protein collapse into an entry with the most common genes and DNA. The sample yields about 640,000 distinct CDR3 sequences; roughly three fifths were counted once. Clones ranked in the top ten supply over 30% of the sample. Sequencing used blood. The source of these receptors is a man in his 60s in good health.

The chain is built from TRBV5-1 and TRBJ2-5, with 7 bases fitting TRBD1. Germline assignment: CDR1 SGHRS and CDR2 YFSETQ. Trimming removed 0 bases from V and 3 bases from J; junction bases left unmatched: 5. This CDR3 region has 15 residues. For the CDR3, the DNA is TGCGCCAGCAGCTTGGTGGGGGACAGCGAAGAGACCCAGTACTTC. Its translation: CASSLVGDSEETQYF.

This clonotype was found many times. The rearrangement links TRBV28 to TRBJ2-4; perhaps D is TRBD1 or TRBD2 (5 bases each). The germline V and J ends were trimmed by 10 bases and 0 bases, with 16 bases remaining between them. CDR3 length: 15 amino acids. The germline CDR1 and CDR2 sequences are MDHEN and SYDVKM. CDR3: CATKPGGLAKNIQYF. DNA of the CDR3: TGTGCCACCAAGCCTGGGGGTTTAGCCAAAAACATTCAGTACTTC.

This clonotype was seen only a few times. V and J are TRBV2 and TRBJ2-7, with 8 bases that match TRBD2. From germline, CDR1 is SNHLY and CDR2 FYNNEI. The CDR3 sequence is 13 residues long. V trimming: 0 bases; J trimming: 10 bases; junction bases outside the gene matches: 5. In DNA form, the CDR3 reads TGTGCCAGCAGTGAAGCTGGCGGGGGGCTTCAGTACTTC. Amino acid sequence: CASSEAGGGLQYF.

The chain couples TRBV29-1 to TRBJ2-1; 8 positions agree with TRBD1. Germline V gene data show CDR1 as SQVTM and CDR2 as ANQGSEA. The CDR3 spans 13 residues. The trim removed 5 bases at V and 9 bases at J, leaving 9 bases unmatched. CDR3 in amino acids: CSVPPTGGIEQFF. The CDR3 nucleotides read TGCAGCGTTCCGCCAACAGGGGGGATTGAGCAGTTCTTC.

This clonotype was observed at least ten times. J is TRBJ1-1 and V is TRBV6-1; TRBD1 matches at 10 bases. The V gene's germline CDR1 is MNHNS and CDR2 SASEGT. This CDR3 contains 14 residues. V shed 5 bases, J shed 4 bases, and the junction held 4 bases outside the gene matches. In nucleotides, the CDR3 is TGTGCCAGCAGTAGACGGACAGGGGGCACTGAAGCTTTCTTT. This translates into CASSRRTGGTEAFF.

The rearrangement links TRBV4-2 to TRBJ1-6; TRBD1 matches 7 bases. After removal of 0 bases from V and 7 bases from J, the junction contained 9 bases not matched to a gene. The CDR3 covers 17 residues. The germline CDR1 and CDR2 sequences are LGHNA and YNFKEQ. Written as DNA, the CDR3 is TGTGCCAGCAGCCAAGAGATTATGGGCAGGGGGAATTCACCCCTCCACTTT. It specifies CASSQEIMGRGNSPLHF.

This chain links TRBV11-2 with TRBJ2-3; D is ambiguous. The CDR3 has 14 residues. Germline V gives CDR1 SGHAT, CDR2 FQNNGV. The ends were cut back, 5 bases at V and 6 bases at J, with 15 bases in the middle. Written as DNA, the CDR3 is TGTGCCAGCAGCGAAGACGGGCTTTCCGATACGCAGTATTTT. As protein: CASSEDGLSDTQYF.

The chain is built from TRBV28 and TRBJ1-4, with D uncertain. V shed 3 bases and J shed 8 bases, with 13 bases lying between them. The CDR3 runs 14 residues. CDR1 MDHEN and CDR2 SYDVKM come from the germline V gene. The CDR3 region has the DNA TGTGCCAGCAGTTTGAAGCTCTTTGGGGAAAAACTGTTTTTT. This sequence encodes CASSLKLFGEKLFF.

CDR3 protein: CASSLDIGAETQYF. CDR3 DNA sequence: TGTGCCAGCAGTTTAGATATCGGCGCAGAGACCCAGTACTTC. The V gene is TRBV28, the J gene TRBJ2-7; no clear D. The J call is uncertain, as TRBJ2-5 better fits the DNA end. This CDR3 contains 14 residues. Germline CDR1 MDHEN, CDR2 SYDVKM.

The rearrangement joins TRBV6-2 or TRBV6-3 to TRBJ2-1; 7 nucleotides line up with TRBD2. CDR1 and CDR2 from the germline V gene are MNHEY and SVGEGT. This CDR3 contains 16 residues. J was trimmed by 4 bases and V by 6 bases; bases with no gene match: 12. This CDR3 is CASSSGTTHGYNEQFF. The CDR3 region has the DNA TGTGCCAGCAGCTCCGGGACTACCCACGGGTACAATGAGCAGTTCTTC.

This clonotype was counted a few times. The chain uses TRBV9 and TRBJ2-7, with a weak D call TRBD2 (6 bases). Between the trimmed V and J ends, which lost 0 bases and 2 bases, there was a span of 12 bases. The CDR3 runs 15 residues. Germline V CDR1 and CDR2: SGDLS, YYNGEE. CDR3 nucleotide sequence: TGTGCCAGCAGCGTAGGTGGAGGGGCCGCCTACGAGCAGTACTTC. Its translation is CASSVGGGAAYEQYF.

The chain carries TRBV5-1 and TRBJ2-1; 8 bases line up with TRBD2. CDR3 size: 15 residues. Unmatched junction bases numbered 9, after V lost 3 bases and J lost 7 bases. Germline assignment: CDR1 SGHRS and CDR2 YFSETQ. CDR3 sequence reads: CASSSLTSAGNEQFF. In nucleotides, the CDR3 is TGCGCCAGCAGCTCCCTGACTAGCGCGGGAAATGAGCAGTTCTTC.

The rearrangement joins TRBV2 to TRBJ2-3, with 7 bases identical to TRBD2. The CDR3 spans 14 residues. Germline V lookup: CDR1 SNHLY, CDR2 FYNNEI. The V and J ends lost 7 bases and 2 bases, in that order; junction bases with no gene match: 6. The chain's CDR3 is CASTTGGYTDTQYF. CDR3 DNA sequence: TGTGCCAGCACCACGGGGGGATACACAGATACGCAGTATTTT.

V gene TRBV10-3 combines with J gene TRBJ2-7, with D hard to call. The CDR3 covers 14 residues. The germline V and J ends were trimmed by 6 bases and 2 bases, with 14 bases remaining between them. Germline values: CDR1 ENHRY, CDR2 SYGVKD. The CDR3 spells CAISPDGQTYEQYF. CDR3 DNA: TGTGCCATCAGCCCGGACGGGCAGACCTACGAGCAGTACTTC.

The rearrangement uses TRBV7-9 and TRBJ2-7, with 12 bases that match TRBD1. Trimming took 2 bases from V and 4 from J; bases not matched to a gene: 3. Germline V gene lookup returns CDR1 SEHNR and CDR2 FQNEAQ (reference sequence). CDR3 length: 15 amino acids. The CDR3 DNA follows: TGTGCCAGCAGCTTAAGGGACAGGGGGCGGTACGAGCAGTACTTC. Translated, it gives CASSLRDRGRYEQYF.